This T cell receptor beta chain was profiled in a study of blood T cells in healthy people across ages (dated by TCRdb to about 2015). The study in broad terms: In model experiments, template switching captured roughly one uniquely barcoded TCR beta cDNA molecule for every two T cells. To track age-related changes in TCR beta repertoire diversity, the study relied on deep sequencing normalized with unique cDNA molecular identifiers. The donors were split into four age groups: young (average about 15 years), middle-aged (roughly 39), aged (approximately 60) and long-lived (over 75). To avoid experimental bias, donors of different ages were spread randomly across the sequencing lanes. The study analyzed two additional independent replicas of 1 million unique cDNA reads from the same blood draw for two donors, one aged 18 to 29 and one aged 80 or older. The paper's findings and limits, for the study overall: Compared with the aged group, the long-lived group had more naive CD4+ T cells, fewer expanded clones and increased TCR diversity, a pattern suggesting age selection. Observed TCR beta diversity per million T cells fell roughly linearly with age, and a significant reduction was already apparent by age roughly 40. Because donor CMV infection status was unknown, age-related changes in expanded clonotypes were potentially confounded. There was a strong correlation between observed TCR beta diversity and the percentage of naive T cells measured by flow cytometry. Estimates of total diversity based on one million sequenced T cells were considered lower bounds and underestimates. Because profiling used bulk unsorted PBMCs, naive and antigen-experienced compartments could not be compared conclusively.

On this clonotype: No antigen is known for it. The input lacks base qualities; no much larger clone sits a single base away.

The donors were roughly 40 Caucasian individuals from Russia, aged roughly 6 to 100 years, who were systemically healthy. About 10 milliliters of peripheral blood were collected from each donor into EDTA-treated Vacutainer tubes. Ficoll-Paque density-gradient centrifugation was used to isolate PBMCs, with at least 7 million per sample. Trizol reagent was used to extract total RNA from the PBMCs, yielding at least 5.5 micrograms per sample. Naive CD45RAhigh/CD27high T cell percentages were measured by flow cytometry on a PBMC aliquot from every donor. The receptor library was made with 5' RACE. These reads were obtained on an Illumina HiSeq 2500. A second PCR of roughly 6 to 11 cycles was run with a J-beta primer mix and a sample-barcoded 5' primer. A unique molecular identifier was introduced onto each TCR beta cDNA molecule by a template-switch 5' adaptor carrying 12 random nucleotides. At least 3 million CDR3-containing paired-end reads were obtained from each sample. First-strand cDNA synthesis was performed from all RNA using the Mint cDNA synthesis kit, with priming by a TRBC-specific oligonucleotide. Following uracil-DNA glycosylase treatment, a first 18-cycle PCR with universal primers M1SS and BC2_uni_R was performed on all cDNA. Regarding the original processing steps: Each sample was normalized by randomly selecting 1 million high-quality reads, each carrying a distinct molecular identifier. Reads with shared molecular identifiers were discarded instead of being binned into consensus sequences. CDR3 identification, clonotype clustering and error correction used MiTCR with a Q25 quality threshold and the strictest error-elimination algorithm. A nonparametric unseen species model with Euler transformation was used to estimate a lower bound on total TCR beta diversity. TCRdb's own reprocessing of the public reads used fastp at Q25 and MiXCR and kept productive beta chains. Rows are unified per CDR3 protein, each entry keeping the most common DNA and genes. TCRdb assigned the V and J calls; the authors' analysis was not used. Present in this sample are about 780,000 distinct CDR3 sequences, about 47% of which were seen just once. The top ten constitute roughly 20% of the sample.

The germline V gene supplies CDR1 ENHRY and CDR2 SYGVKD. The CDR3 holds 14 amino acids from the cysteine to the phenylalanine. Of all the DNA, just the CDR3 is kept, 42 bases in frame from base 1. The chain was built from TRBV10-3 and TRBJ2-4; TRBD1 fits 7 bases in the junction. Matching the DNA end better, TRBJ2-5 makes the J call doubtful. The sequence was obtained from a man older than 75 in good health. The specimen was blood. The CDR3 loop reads CAISDRTGQETQYF. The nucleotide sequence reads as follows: TGTGCCATCAGTGATCGGACAGGACAAGAGACCCAGTACTTC.